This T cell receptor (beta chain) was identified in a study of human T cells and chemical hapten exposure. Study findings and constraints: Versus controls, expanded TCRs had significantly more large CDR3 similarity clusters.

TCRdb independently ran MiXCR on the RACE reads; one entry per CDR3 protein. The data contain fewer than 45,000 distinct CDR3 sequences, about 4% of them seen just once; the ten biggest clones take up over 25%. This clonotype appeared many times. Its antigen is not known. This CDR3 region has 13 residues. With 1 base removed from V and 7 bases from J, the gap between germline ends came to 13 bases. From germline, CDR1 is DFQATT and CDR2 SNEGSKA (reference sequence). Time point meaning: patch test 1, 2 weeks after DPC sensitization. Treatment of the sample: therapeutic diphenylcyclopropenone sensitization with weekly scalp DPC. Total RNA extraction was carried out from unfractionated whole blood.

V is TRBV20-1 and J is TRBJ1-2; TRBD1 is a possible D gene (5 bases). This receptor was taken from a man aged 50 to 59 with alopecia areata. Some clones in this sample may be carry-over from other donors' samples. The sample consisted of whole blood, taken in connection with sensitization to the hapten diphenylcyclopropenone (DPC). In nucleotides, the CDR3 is TGCAGTGCTAGAGTCCCAGGGAGAAGTGGCTACACCTTC. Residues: CSARVPGRSGYTF.